This T cell receptor beta chain stems from a study of blood T cell repertoires in COVID-19 (dated by TCRdb to the early 2020s). For context, the study as a whole: Samples from collaborators originated in the United States, Italy and Spain and spanned both the acute and convalescent phases of COVID-19. The material from the prospective study consisted of cDNA or gDNA derived from T cells, B-cell-depleted T cells, or PBMCs. The dataset comprised deeply sampled blood TCRbeta repertoires from subjects exposed to, actively infected with, or recovered from COVID-19. The repertoires were released in a freely available public database meant as a resource for research on the immune response to SARS-CoV-2. The samples were drawn from the first 160 participants of the ongoing ImmuneRACE study and from some 1,300 subjects provided by 6 global collaborators. A de-identified subject ID, COVID-19 status, age in years and sex were almost always included in the sample metadata. Where HLA class I and class II types were available, the types were taken from metadata supplied by the sample provider, not from assay-based typing. The investigation overall reported the following: How much clinical and demographic metadata was included differed by source and by participant, and the metadata was provided uncurated.

This clone is a singleton in its sample. Its antigen is currently not known. No qualities accompany the bases; no much larger clone lies one base away. CDR1 and CDR2 are drawn from the germline V gene: SGHAT, FQNNGV. From cysteine to phenylalanine, the CDR3 is 14 amino acids long. Of all the DNA, just the CDR3 is kept, 42 bases in frame from base 1. V drops 1 base and J drops 6 bases, leaving 12 bases in between. TCRbeta CDR3 regions were amplified from genomic DNA by means of the immunoSEQ Assay, a bias-controlled multiplex PCR. The source study handled its data this way. Nucleated cell counts per sample were estimated from amplification of reference gene primers within the assay. To quantify the absolute abundance of each unique TCRbeta CDR3 rearrangement, sequence reads were collapsed and filtered. For each sample, productive Simpson clonality was calculated as the square root of Simpson's diversity index over productive rearrangements. The table comes from immuneACCESS by way of TCRdb, which keeps in-frame sequences with V and J called. Part of the clones is missing from these tables; in studies checked, under half for an unresolved V gene and the rest for unknown reasons. Clone size and V and J calls were adopted from that table, with D and trimming inferred from the DNA. The sample yields 70,000 to 95,000 clones; roughly 90% were counted once. The biggest ten clones account for roughly 2.3% of the sample.

Each collaborating institution followed its own protocols to collect whole blood in K2EDTA tubes. For TCRbeta analysis, collaborators shipped samples in one of three forms: frozen whole blood, isolated PBMCs, or DNA extracted from either of those sample types. The sequence is built from TRBV11-2 and TRBJ1-2; a weak D assignment points to TRBD1 (5 bases agree). The sequence was obtained from a man aged 50 to 59 with acute or convalescent COVID-19. Sequenced input: peripheral blood. At the DNA level, the sequence is TGTGCCAGCAGCTTAGTGCGCAGGGAGGATGGCTACACCTTC. It translates to CASSLVRREDGYTF. Reference TRBV11-2 and TRBJ1-2 genes cover what lies past the CDR3, so the full variable domain is EAGVAQSPRYKIIEKRQSVAFWCNPISGHATLYWYQQILGQGPKLLIQFQNNGVVDDSQLPKDRFSAERLKGVDSTLKIQPAKLEDSAVYLCASSLVRREDGYTFGSGTRLTVV.